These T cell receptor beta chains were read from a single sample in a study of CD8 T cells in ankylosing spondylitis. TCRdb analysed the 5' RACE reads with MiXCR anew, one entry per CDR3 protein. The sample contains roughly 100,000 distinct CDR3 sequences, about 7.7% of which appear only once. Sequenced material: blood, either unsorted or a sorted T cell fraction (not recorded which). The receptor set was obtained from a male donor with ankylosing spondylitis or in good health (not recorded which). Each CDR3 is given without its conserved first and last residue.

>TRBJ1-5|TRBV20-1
SAKRGIYSNQPQH
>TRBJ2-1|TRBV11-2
ASSSLRTSGAKDYEQF
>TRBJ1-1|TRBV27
ASSLSPARGVAAEAF
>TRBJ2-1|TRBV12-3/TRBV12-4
AILSWEAGTSGANEQF
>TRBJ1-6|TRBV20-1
SARGDGNNSPLH
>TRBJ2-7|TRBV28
ASSLWGESSYEQY
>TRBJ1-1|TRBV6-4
ASRQGPNTEAF
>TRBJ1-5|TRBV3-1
ASSQDRVHQPQH
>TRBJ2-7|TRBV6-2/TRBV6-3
ASGQRTDMLGEQY
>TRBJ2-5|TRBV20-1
SARGGRGWQETQY